This T cell receptor (beta chain) was identified in a study of CD4+ T cells in melanoma. This clone was counted a single time. Its antigen is undetermined. The repertoire was sequenced with immunoSEQ multiplex PCR; TCRdb's copy has only in-frame clones and lacks some. This sample has 120,000 to 150,000 clones; around 90% occur once, and the top ten carry approximately 1.5%. Germline V CDR1 and CDR2: LNHDA, SQIVND (reference sequence). V was trimmed by 5 bases and J by 1 base, leaving 12 bases between them. This CDR3 comprises 14 residues. Study conclusions and caveats: CD8+ T cell, macrophage and B cell function reportedly correlated with neoantigen-specific CD4+ T cells. Diverse differentiation states were reported for melanoma neoantigen-specific CD4+ T cells.

This rearrangement joins TRBV19 to TRBJ2-7; D uncertain. This sequence originates from a human donor with melanoma. The CDR3 loop reads CASSDRLGSYEQYF. DNA for the CDR3: TGTGCCAGTAGTGACCGATTAGGGTCCTACGAGCAGTACTTC. Filled out from reference TRBV19 and TRBJ2-7, the complete variable domain reads DGGITQSPKYLFRKEGQNVTLSCEQNLNHDAMYWYRQDPGQGLRLIYYSQIVNDFQKGDIAEGYSVSREKKESFPLTVTSAQKNPTAFYLCASSDRLGSYEQYFGPGTRLTVT.